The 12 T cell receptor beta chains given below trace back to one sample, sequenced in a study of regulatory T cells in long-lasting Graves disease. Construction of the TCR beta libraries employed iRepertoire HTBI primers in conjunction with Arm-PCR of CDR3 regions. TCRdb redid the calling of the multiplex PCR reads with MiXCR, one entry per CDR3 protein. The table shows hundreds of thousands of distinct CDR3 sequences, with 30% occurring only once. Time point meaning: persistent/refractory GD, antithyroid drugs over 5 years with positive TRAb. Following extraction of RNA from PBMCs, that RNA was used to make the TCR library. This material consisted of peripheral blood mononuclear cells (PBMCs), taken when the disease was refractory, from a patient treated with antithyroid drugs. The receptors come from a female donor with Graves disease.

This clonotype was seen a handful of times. The CDR3 nucleotides read TGCGCCAGCAGCCCACTTGCAGCGGGAGGGTACGAGCAGTACTTC. Encoded protein: CASSPLAAGGYEQYF. The chain links TRBV5-1 to TRBJ2-7; TRBD2 agrees at 10 bases. The CDR3 sequence is 15 residues long. From germline, CDR1 is SGHRS and CDR2 YFSETQ. V trimming: 4 bases; J trimming: 4 bases; junction bases outside the gene matches: 8.

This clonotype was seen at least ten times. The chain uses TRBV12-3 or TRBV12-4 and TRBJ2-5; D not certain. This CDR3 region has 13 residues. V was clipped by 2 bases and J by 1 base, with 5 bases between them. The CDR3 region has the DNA TGTGCCAGCAGTTTACTATCCCAAGAGACCCAGTACTTC. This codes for CASSLLSQETQYF.

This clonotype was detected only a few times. CDR3 DNA: TGTGCCAGCAGCCAAGTCCTCTACCCACCTCAGCCCCAGCATTTT. Translation gives CASSQVLYPPQPQHF. The chain links TRBV3-1 to TRBJ1-5; no definite D call. Germline loops: CDR1 LGHDT, CDR2 YNNKEL (reference sequence). The CDR3 spans 15 residues. V lost 1 base, J lost 6 bases, and 13 bases lay in between. Combining the CDR3 with reference TRBV3-1 and TRBJ1-5 gives the whole variable domain DTAVSQTPKYLVTQMGNDKSIKCEQNLGHDTMYWYKQDSKKFLKIMFSYNNKELIINETVPNRFSPKSPDKAHLNLHINSLELGDSAVYFCASSQVLYPPQPQHFGDGTRLSIL.

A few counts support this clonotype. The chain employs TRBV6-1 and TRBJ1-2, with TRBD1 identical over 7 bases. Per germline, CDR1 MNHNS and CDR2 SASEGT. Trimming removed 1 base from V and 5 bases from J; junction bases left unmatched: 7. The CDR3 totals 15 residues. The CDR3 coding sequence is TGTGCCAGCAGTGAAGAAGCAAGGGGGCTTTATGGCTACACCTTC. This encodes CASSEEARGLYGYTF.

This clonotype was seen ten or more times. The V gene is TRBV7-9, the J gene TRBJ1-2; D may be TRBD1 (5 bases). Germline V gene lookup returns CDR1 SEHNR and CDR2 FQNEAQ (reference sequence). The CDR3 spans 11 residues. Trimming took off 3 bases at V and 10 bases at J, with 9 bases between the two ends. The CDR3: CASSFKGHYTF. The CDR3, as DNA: TGTGCCAGCAGCTTCAAGGGGCACTACACCTTC.

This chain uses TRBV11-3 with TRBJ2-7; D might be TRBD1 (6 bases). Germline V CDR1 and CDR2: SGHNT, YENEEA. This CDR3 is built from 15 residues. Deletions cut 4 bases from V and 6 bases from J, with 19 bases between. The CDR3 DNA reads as TGTGCCAGCAGCTCCCGACAGGTTGGGAGCTCCGAGCAGTACTTC. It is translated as CASSSRQVGSSEQYF.

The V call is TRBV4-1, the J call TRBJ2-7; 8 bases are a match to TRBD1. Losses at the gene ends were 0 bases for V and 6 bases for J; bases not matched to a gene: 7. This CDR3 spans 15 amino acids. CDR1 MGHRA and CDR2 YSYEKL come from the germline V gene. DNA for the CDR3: TGCGCCAGCAGCCAAGAAGGGACAGGCCCTCCCGAGCAGTACTTC. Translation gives CASSQEGTGPPEQYF.

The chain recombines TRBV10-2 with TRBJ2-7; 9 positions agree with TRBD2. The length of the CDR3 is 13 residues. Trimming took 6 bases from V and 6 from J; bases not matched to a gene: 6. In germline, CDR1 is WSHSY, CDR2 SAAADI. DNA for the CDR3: TGCGCCAGCAGCGCGGGAGGGTGGGGCGAGCAGTACTTC. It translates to CASSAGGWGEQYF.

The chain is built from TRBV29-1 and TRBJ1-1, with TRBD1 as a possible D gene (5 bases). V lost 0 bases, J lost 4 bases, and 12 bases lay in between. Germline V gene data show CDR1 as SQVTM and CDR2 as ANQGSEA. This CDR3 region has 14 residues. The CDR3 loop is CSVEDRGRGTEAFF. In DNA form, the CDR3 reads TGCAGCGTTGAAGATCGGGGCCGGGGCACTGAAGCTTTCTTT.

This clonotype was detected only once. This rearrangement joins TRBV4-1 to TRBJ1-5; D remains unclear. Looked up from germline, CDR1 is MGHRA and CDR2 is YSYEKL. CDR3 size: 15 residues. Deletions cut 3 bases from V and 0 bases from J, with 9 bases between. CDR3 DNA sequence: TGCGCCAGCAGCCAGATACATTCTAGCAATCAGCCCCAGCATTTT. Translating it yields CASSQIHSSNQPQHF.

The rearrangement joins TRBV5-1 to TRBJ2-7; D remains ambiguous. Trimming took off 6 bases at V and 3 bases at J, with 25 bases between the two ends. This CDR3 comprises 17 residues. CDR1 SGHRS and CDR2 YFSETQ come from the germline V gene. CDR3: CASTPATESRRGYEQYF. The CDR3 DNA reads TGCGCCAGCACCCCAGCCACAGAGTCTCGTAGAGGCTACGAGCAGTACTTC.

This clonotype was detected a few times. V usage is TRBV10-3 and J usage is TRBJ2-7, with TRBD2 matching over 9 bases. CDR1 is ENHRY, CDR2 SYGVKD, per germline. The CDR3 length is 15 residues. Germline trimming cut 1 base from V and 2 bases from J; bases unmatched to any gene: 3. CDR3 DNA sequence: TGTGCCATCAGTGAGTTAGCGGGAGTACCCTACGAGCAGTACTTC. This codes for CAISELAGVPYEQYF.